Each of the 26 T cell receptor beta chains below was sequenced from the same sample in a study of OX40 agonist ivuxolimab in advanced cancers. The method was immunoSEQ multiplex PCR; TCRdb's version includes in-frame clones alone and lacks a portion of them. The sample lists just under 75,000 clones, 92% occurring once. Sequencing was performed on CD4+ or CD8+ T cells sorted from blood, taken in a trial of the OX40 agonist ivuxolimab. These receptors came from an adult with an advanced solid tumor such as melanoma, head and neck, liver or kidney cancer.

This clone occurred once. The V call is TRBV10-2, the J call TRBJ1-5, with unresolved D. V lost 3 bases and J lost 5, with 11 bases in between. This CDR3 is built from 14 residues. In germline, CDR1 is WSHSY, CDR2 SAAADI. The CDR3 protein is CASSDGGFDQPQHF. Here the CDR3 DNA reads TGCGCCAGCAGTGACGGAGGGTTCGATCAGCCCCAGCATTTT.

The chain carries TRBV27 and TRBJ2-5; a possible D gene is TRBD1 (6 bases). With 4 bases removed from V and 0 bases from J, the gap between germline ends came to 9 bases. Germline V gene lookup returns CDR1 MNHEY and CDR2 SMNVEV (reference sequence). There are 14 residues in the CDR3. The CDR3 nucleotides read TGTGCCAGCAGTTCGGACAGAAACCAAGAGACCCAGTACTTC. This sequence encodes CASSSDRNQETQYF.

This sequence joins TRBV7-2 and TRBJ2-1, with 13 bases aligning to TRBD2. Germline V gene data show CDR1 as SGHTA and CDR2 as FQGNSA. The CDR3 has 15 amino acids. Unmatched junction bases numbered 4, after V lost 5 bases and J lost 6 bases. CDR3 bases: TGTGCCAGCAGCCTCGGGACTAGCGGGATCAATGAGCAGTTCTTC. Protein product: CASSLGTSGINEQFF.

This clone was seen just once. V and J are TRBV19 and TRBJ2-5; TRBD2 matches at 7 bases. This CDR3 has 15 amino acids. V lost 4 bases and J lost 3; bases outside the gene matches: 8. CDR1 and CDR2 (germline): LNHDA, SQIVND (reference sequence). CDR3 DNA sequence: TGTGCCAGTAGTACCGGGGGAGCGGGAAAAGAGACCCAGTACTTC. It is translated as CASSTGGAGKETQYF. Complete variable domain (other parts from reference TRBV19 and TRBJ2-5): DGGITQSPKYLFRKEGQNVTLSCEQNLNHDAMYWYRQDPGQGLRLIYYSQIVNDFQKGDIAEGYSVSREKKESFPLTVTSAQKNPTAFYLCASSTGGAGKETQYFGPGTRLLVL.

The rearrangement links TRBV5-6 to TRBJ1-5; D is uncertain. The CDR3 is 14 amino acids. Trimming removed 6 bases at V and 6 bases at J, with 16 bases between. CDR1 SGHDT and CDR2 YYEEEE come from the germline V gene. The CDR3 nucleotides read TGTGCCAGCATGCCTCCCCCGGGCAGTCAGCCCCAGCATTTT. It encodes CASMPPPGSQPQHF.

The chain recombines TRBV6-5 with TRBJ1-1; D may be TRBD1 (6 bases). V was clipped by 0 bases and J by 1 base, with 12 bases between them. Germline loops: CDR1 MNHEY, CDR2 SVGAGI. The CDR3 contains 16 residues. CDR3 in amino acids: CASSYSYRDPNTEAFF. The DNA of the CDR3 is TGTGCCAGCAGTTACTCCTACAGGGACCCGAACACTGAAGCTTTCTTT.

CDR3 bases: TGTGCCATCAGCACTAGCGGGAGGGGGGCCCAAGAGACCCAGTACTTC. Its protein product is CAISTSGRGAQETQYF. The V call is TRBV10-3, the J call TRBJ2-5; 13 bases are shared with TRBD2. The germline V gene encodes CDR1 ENHRY and CDR2 SYGVKD. Trimming cost V 6 bases and J 1 base; bases outside gene matches: 5. The CDR3 contains 16 residues.

J is TRBJ2-2 and V is TRBV5-1; unclear D gene. The CDR3 totals 15 residues. The germline gives CDR1 SGHRS, CDR2 YFSETQ. Trimming stripped 0 bases from V and 0 bases from J, with 6 bases between. CDR3 amino acids: CASSLAPANTGELFF. As DNA, the CDR3 is TGCGCCAGCAGCTTGGCCCCAGCGAACACCGGGGAGCTGTTTTTT.

The chain joins TRBV6-5 to TRBJ2-1; D tentatively reads TRBD1 or TRBD2 (5 bases each). The CDR3 length is 15 residues. Germline V gene sequence: CDR1 MNHEY, CDR2 SVGAGI. The V end was cut by 5 bases, the J end by 3 bases, with 14 bases between. The CDR3 nucleotides are TGTGCCAGCAGTCGCACCGGGACGGGCTACAATGAGCAGTTCTTC. Its protein product is CASSRTGTGYNEQFF.

The chain is built from TRBV2 and TRBJ1-1, with unresolved D. The V and J ends lost 3 bases and 0 bases respectively, with 2 bases between them. Germline CDR1 is SNHLY and CDR2 is FYNNEI. This CDR3 has 12 amino acids. The CDR3 spells CASSDVNTEAFF. CDR3 coding DNA: TGTGCCAGCAGTGACGTGAACACTGAAGCTTTCTTT. Supplemented by reference TRBV2 and TRBJ1-1, the full variable domain reads EPEVTQTPSHQVTQMGQEVILRCVPISNHLYFYWYRQILGQKVEFLVSFYNNEISEKSEIFDDQFSVERPDGSNFTLKIRSTKLEDSAMYFCASSDVNTEAFFGQGTRLTVV.

The rearrangement joins TRBV29-1 to TRBJ2-1; 7 positions agree with TRBD1. Germline CDR1 is SQVTM and CDR2 is ANQGSEA. This CDR3 has 13 amino acids. Trimming removed 7 bases from V and 3 bases from J; junction bases left unmatched: 6. CDR3 sequence: CSGHDRDYNEQFF. CDR3 nucleotides: TGCAGCGGCCACGACAGGGACTACAATGAGCAGTTCTTC.

This clone came up a few times. V and J are TRBV2 and TRBJ1-1; D gene uncertain. Trimming took 7 bases from V and 0 from J, leaving 12 bases between them. Germline V gene data show CDR1 as SNHLY and CDR2 as FYNNEI. The CDR3 spans 14 residues. CDR3 nucleotide sequence: TGTGCCAGCACACCGGGGAACCTGAACACTGAAGCTTTCTTT. Translation gives CASTPGNLNTEAFF.

The gene calls are TRBV11-2 and TRBJ2-1; 9 nucleotides match TRBD2. Looked up from germline, CDR1 is SGHAT and CDR2 is FQNNGV. CDR3 length: 13 residues. Trimming took 1 base from V and 14 from J; bases not matched to a gene: 6. The CDR3 here is CASSLVSGRFKFF. The CDR3 region has the DNA TGTGCCAGCAGCTTAGTTAGCGGGAGATTCAAGTTCTTC.

The rearrangement joins TRBV6-5 to TRBJ1-1; D not certain. Between the trimmed V and J ends, which lost 7 bases and 11 bases, there was a span of 20 bases. CDR1 is MNHEY and CDR2 is SVGAGI in the germline V gene. This CDR3 has 13 residues. CDR3 in DNA: TGTGCCAGCACGGCCCGCCAGCAAGGGATCGCTTTCTTT. The encoded protein is CASTARQQGIAFF.

The chain is built from TRBV5-6 and TRBJ2-1, with 7 bases that match TRBD2. Germline CDR1 and CDR2: SGHDT and YYEEEE. The CDR3 has 16 amino acids. Trimming removed 5 bases from V and 0 bases from J; junction bases left unmatched: 8. This chain's CDR3 is CASRRTSASSYNEQFF. The CDR3 nucleotides read TGTGCCAGCAGACGCACTAGCGCAAGCTCCTACAATGAGCAGTTCTTC.

The chain combines TRBV4-3 with TRBJ2-2; the match to TRBD2 covers 7 bases. The junction had 8 bases not matched to a gene; V was cut back by 1 base and J by 3 bases. Germline CDR1 reads LGHNA; CDR2 reads YSLEER. The CDR3 loop spans 17 amino acids. In nucleotides, the CDR3 is TGCGCCAGCAGCCAAGTGGGCGGGAGCATCGACACCGGGGAGCTGTTTTTT. It encodes CASSQVGGSIDTGELFF.

V gene TRBV25-1 combines with J gene TRBJ2-7, with 7 bases matching TRBD1. This CDR3 is built from 14 residues. V lost 5 bases to trimming and J lost 2 bases; unmatched junction nucleotides: 6. Germline assignment: CDR1 MGHDK and CDR2 SYGVNS. In nucleotides, the CDR3 is TGTGCCAGCAGTAGGGAGACAGGGACCTACGAGCAGTACTTC. This sequence encodes CASSRETGTYEQYF.

This chain's CDR3 is CASSLARQATGDEQYF. CDR3 nucleotides: TGCGCCAGCAGCTTGGCCCGGCAGGCGACCGGGGACGAGCAGTACTTC. V is TRBV5-1 and J is TRBJ2-7, with a tentative D call TRBD2 (5 bases). Per the germline V gene, CDR1 is SGHRS and CDR2 is YFSETQ. The CDR3 totals 16 residues. Trimming took off 0 bases at V and 5 bases at J, with 18 bases between the two ends.

The chain employs TRBV28 and TRBJ1-2; D possibly corresponds to TRBD1 (6 bases). The germline V gene has CDR1 MDHEN and CDR2 SYDVKM. The CDR3 is 14 amino acids. Trimming left V 5 bases short and J 8 bases short, with 18 bases between. For the CDR3, the DNA is TGTGCCAGCAGTCCACGACAGGATTCTAGAGGCTACACCTTC. Protein: CASSPRQDSRGYTF.

The chain couples TRBV23-1 to TRBJ2-7, with a tentative D call TRBD1 (6 bases). TRBV23-1 is labeled an ORF, and its function is uncertain. The CDR3 runs 13 residues. DNA of the CDR3: TGCGCTCCAAAATCCCAGGGGCAAGGCGAGCAGTACTTC. Translation gives CAPKSQGQGEQYF.

The chain combines TRBV7-2 with TRBJ2-1, with 8 positions matching TRBD2. There are 14 residues in the CDR3. Germline CDR1 and CDR2: SGHTA and FQGNSA. V gave up 5 bases and J gave up 10 bases; unmatched junction bases: 10. The DNA of the CDR3 is TGTGCCAGCAGCCCCACCGGGGGGGGATCAGAGCAGTTCTTC. The encoded protein is CASSPTGGGSEQFF.

The chain links TRBV5-5 to TRBJ1-4, with no clear D. Germline CDR1 reads SGHKS; CDR2 reads YYEKEE (reference sequence). The CDR3 runs 13 residues. Trimming took 5 bases from V and 7 from J, leaving 12 bases between them. For the CDR3, the DNA is TGTGCCAGCAGACTGGCCAGTTCTGAAAAACTGTTTTTT. It encodes CASRLASSEKLFF.

The gene calls are TRBV5-6 and TRBJ1-2, with a weak D call TRBD1 (6 bases). Germline V CDR1 and CDR2: SGHDT, YYEEEE. V lost 3 bases and J 8 bases, leaving 14 bases between the germline ends. The CDR3 extends over 13 amino acids. CDR3 sequence: CASSSTGSGGYTF. The CDR3 nucleotides are TGTGCCAGCAGCTCGACAGGATCTGGCGGCTACACCTTC.

V is TRBV12-5 and J is TRBJ2-2; no reliable D call. Germline V gene sequence: CDR1 LGHNT, CDR2 FRNRAP. CDR3 length equals 18 residues. Deletions cut 0 bases from V and 0 bases from J, with 14 bases between. The CDR3 region has the DNA TGTGCTAGTGGTTTGGTACGAACTACCCAACCGAACACCGGGGAGCTGTTTTTT. This translates into CASGLVRTTQPNTGELFF.

The chain recombines TRBV5-4 with TRBJ2-4; TRBD1 aligns across 7 bases. V shed 5 bases, J shed 8 bases, and the junction held 13 bases outside the gene matches. CDR3 length equals 15 residues. Germline-derived CDR1 and CDR2 are SGHNT and YYREEE (reference sequence). The CDR3 bases are TGTGCCAGCAGTTCCGTCCTCGACAGGGATGACATTCAGTACTTC. This sequence encodes CASSSVLDRDDIQYF.

V gene TRBV21-1 combines with J gene TRBJ2-7; TRBD1, as called in the table, went unchecked against the DNA. TRBV21-1 constitutes a pseudogene. The CDR3 runs 16 residues. The CDR3 loop reads CASSKWQTGVPYEQYF. The CDR3 DNA follows: TGTGCCAGCAGCAAATGGCAGACAGGGGTTCCCTACGAGCAGTACTTC.